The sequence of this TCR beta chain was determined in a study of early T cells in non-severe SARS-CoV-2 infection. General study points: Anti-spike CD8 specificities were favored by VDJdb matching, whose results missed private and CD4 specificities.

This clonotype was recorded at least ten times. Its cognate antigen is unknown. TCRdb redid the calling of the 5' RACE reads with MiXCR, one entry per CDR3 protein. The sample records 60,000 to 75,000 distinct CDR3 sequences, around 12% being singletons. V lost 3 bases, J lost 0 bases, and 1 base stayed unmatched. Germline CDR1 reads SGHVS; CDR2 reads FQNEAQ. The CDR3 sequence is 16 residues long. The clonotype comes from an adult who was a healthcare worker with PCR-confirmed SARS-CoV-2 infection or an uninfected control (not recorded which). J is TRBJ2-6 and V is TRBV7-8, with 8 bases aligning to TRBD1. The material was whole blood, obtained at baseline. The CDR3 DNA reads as TGTGCCAGCAGCTTCACAGGGGGCTCTGGGGCCAACGTCCTGACTTTC. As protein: CASSFTGGSGANVLTF.